This entry lists 32 T cell receptor beta chains sequenced from one sample in a study of T cell repertoires in cytomegalovirus infection. These receptors have no known antigen. From the reads, TCRdb called clonotypes with MiXCR, one entry per CDR3 protein. The table includes roughly 340,000 distinct CDR3 sequences, 25% to 30% detected once. Sequencing was performed on cultured PBMCs, taken from culture after CMV antigen stimulation. The receptors come from a human donor in good health (CMV status not recorded). Some clones in this sample may be carry-over from other donors' samples.

The chain has TRBV7-8 and TRBJ2-1; 7 positions agree with TRBD2. The CDR3 contains 16 residues. CDR1 SGHVS and CDR2 FQNEAQ come from the germline V gene. Trimming took 0 bases from V and 4 from J; bases not matched to a gene: 6. The CDR3 DNA reads as TGTGCCAGCAGCTTAGCTGGGGGAGGGCTATACAATGAGCAGTTCTTC. Translating gives CASSLAGGGLYNEQFF.

This clonotype was found many times. Relative to the germline gene, one junction end is altered; a read error may explain this. The genes are TRBV7-2 and TRBJ2-5; possible D gene TRBD2, 6 bases. The CDR3 sequence is 14 residues long. Per germline, CDR1 SGHTA and CDR2 FQGNSA. The CDR3 is CASSPLATQESQYF. CDR3 sequence (DNA): TGTGCCAGCAGCCCGCTAGCGACCCAAGAGAGCCAGTACTTC.

The chain couples TRBV6-6 to TRBJ2-2; TRBD2 aligns across 8 bases. Germline CDR1 reads MNHNY; CDR2 reads SVGAGI (reference sequence). Trimming removed 7 bases from V and 5 bases from J; junction bases left unmatched: 9. The CDR3 is 15 residues long. Here the CDR3 DNA reads TGTGCCAGCACTCCTGCGGGGGGCTCTACCGGGGAGCTGTTTTTT. Its protein product is CASTPAGGSTGELFF.

This rearrangement joins TRBV4-2 to TRBJ2-5; 11 bases agree with TRBD2. With V trimmed by 0 bases and J by 6 bases, 6 bases remained unmatched. This CDR3 contains 16 residues. Germline V gene data show CDR1 as LGHNA and CDR2 as YNFKEQ. The CDR3 DNA follows: TGTGCCAGCAGCCAAGATCTAGCGGGAGGATGGAAGACCCAGTACTTC. Encoded protein: CASSQDLAGGWKTQYF.

The table lists this clonotype with a few counts. The chain carries TRBV5-5 and TRBJ2-3; possibly TRBD1 for D (6 bases). Trimming stripped 2 bases from V and 3 bases from J, with 10 bases between. Germline-derived CDR1 and CDR2 are SGHKS and YYEKEE (reference sequence). The CDR3 consists of 14 residues. The CDR3 nucleotides are TGTGCCAGCAGCTTATTGGGGGCGACAGATACGCAGTATTTT. Translating gives CASSLLGATDTQYF.

Relative to its sample, this clonotype is medium-sized. J is TRBJ2-1 and V is TRBV7-9, with D maybe TRBD1 (6 bases). With 2 bases removed from V and 3 bases from J, the gap between germline ends came to 11 bases. Germline CDR1 reads SEHNR; CDR2 reads FQNEAQ (reference sequence). The CDR3 is 15 amino acids. CDR3 nucleotide sequence: TGTGCCAGCAGCTTACGGACAGAGGTCTACAATGAGCAGTTCTTC. Protein product: CASSLRTEVYNEQFF.

The chain links TRBV15 to TRBJ2-7, with 9 bases identical to TRBD1. This CDR3 region has 14 residues. The J segment lost 3 bases and the V segment lost 3 bases, leaving 3 bases of the junction unmatched. CDR1 is LNHNV, CDR2 YYDKDF, per germline (reference sequence). CDR3 sequence: CATSRGQGGYEQYF. The CDR3 coding sequence is TGTGCCACCAGCAGGGGACAGGGTGGCTACGAGCAGTACTTC.

This clonotype was recorded only once. The V call is TRBV5-6, the J call TRBJ2-7; 9 bases are a match to TRBD1. This CDR3 has 14 amino acids. The V and J ends lost 0 bases and 4 bases, in that order; junction bases with no gene match: 2. CDR1 is SGHDT and CDR2 is YYEEEE in the germline V gene. The CDR3 loop reads CASSLVGTGYEQYF. CDR3 in DNA: TGTGCCAGCAGCTTGGTAGGGACAGGGTACGAGCAGTACTTC.

This clonotype has a single count. The chain couples TRBV28 to TRBJ1-1, with TRBD1 identical over 7 bases. Germline V lookup: CDR1 MDHEN, CDR2 SYDVKM. The CDR3 runs 14 residues. The V segment lost 5 bases and the J segment 4 bases; nucleotides outside the gene matches: 7. This CDR3 reads CASSRLGQFTEAFF. The CDR3 DNA is TGTGCCAGCAGTAGGTTGGGACAGTTCACTGAAGCTTTCTTT.

In its sample, this clonotype was seen a few times. V is TRBV5-1 and J is TRBJ2-1, with 7 bases aligning to TRBD1. Germline V gene data show CDR1 as SGHRS and CDR2 as YFSETQ. CDR3 length equals 12 residues. V lost 1 base to trimming and J lost 15 bases; unmatched junction nucleotides: 7. This CDR3 reads CASSLNRGGTFF. As DNA, the CDR3 is TGCGCCAGCAGCTTGAACAGGGGTGGTACGTTCTTC.

This clonotype was counted between two and nine times. This sequence joins TRBV7-2 and TRBJ2-3, with D possibly being TRBD2 (5 bases). CDR3 length equals 15 residues. Germline V CDR1 and CDR2: SGHTA, FQGNSA. V lost 1 base, J lost 6 bases, and 14 bases lay in between. CDR3 in amino acids: CASSLGGVSVDTQYF. CDR3 DNA: TGTGCCAGCAGCTTAGGGGGAGTATCTGTGGATACGCAGTATTTT. Complete variable domain (other parts from reference TRBV7-2 and TRBJ2-3): GAGVSQSPSNKVTEKGKDVELRCDPISGHTALYWYRQSLGQGLEFLIYFQGNSAPDKSGLPSDRFSAERTGGSVSTLTIQRTQQEDSAVYLCASSLGGVSVDTQYFGPGTRLTVL.

The gene calls are TRBV2 and TRBJ1-5, with 8 bases identical to TRBD1. CDR3 size: 16 residues. V gave up 7 bases and J gave up 5 bases; unmatched junction bases: 13. Germline V lookup: CDR1 SNHLY, CDR2 FYNNEI. Here the CDR3 reads CASKKVRPGGYQPQHF. The CDR3 DNA reads as TGTGCCAGCAAGAAAGTTAGGCCAGGGGGCTATCAGCCCCAGCATTTT.

J is TRBJ2-3 and V is TRBV7-2; 8 bases are a match to TRBD2. The CDR3 is 15 amino acids. Germline V CDR1 and CDR2: SGHTA, FQGNSA. The J segment lost 5 bases and the V segment lost 5 bases, leaving 9 bases of the junction unmatched. CDR3 in amino acids: CASSRRGREEDTQYF. The CDR3 DNA sequence: TGTGCCAGCAGCCGACGGGGGCGGGAGGAAGATACGCAGTATTTT.

The sample holds a few counts of this clonotype. The chain links TRBV24-1 to TRBJ2-1, with TRBD1 matching 9 bases. The CDR3 runs to 15 residues. Germline lookup yields CDR1 KGHDR and CDR2 SFDVKD. Unmatched junction bases numbered 7, after V lost 9 bases and J lost 2 bases. The CDR3 region has the DNA TGTGCCACCGGAACAAGGACAGGGGCCTACAATGAGCAGTTCTTC. Protein product: CATGTRTGAYNEQFF.

This clonotype was counted between two and nine times. This chain uses TRBV3-1 with TRBJ2-5; a weak D match, TRBD1 (6 bases). The CDR3 sequence is 15 residues long. V dropped 1 base and J dropped 3 bases, with 12 bases sitting between them. CDR1 LGHDT and CDR2 YNNKEL come from the germline V gene (reference sequence). CDR3 region: CASSQGSPGEETQYF. CDR3 in DNA: TGTGCCAGCAGCCAAGGCAGCCCAGGGGAAGAGACCCAGTACTTC.

This chain links TRBV9 with TRBJ2-1, with D maybe TRBD2 (7 bases). Germline CDR1 reads SGDLS; CDR2 reads YYNGEE. This CDR3 is built from 17 residues. Trimming cost V 4 bases and J 5 bases, with 22 bases left between them. CDR3 loop: CASSPEGGGRWDNEQFF. As DNA, the CDR3 is TGTGCCAGCAGCCCGGAGGGGGGGGGGCGTTGGGACAATGAGCAGTTCTTC.

The chain uses TRBV27 and TRBJ1-2; a weak D match, TRBD1 (5 bases). CDR1 is MNHEY, CDR2 SMNVEV, per germline (reference sequence). The V end was cut by 3 bases, the J end by 2 bases, with 13 bases between. This CDR3 comprises 15 residues. This CDR3 reads CASSFLGLKNYGYTF. The CDR3 region has the DNA TGTGCCAGCAGTTTCTTGGGACTTAAGAACTATGGCTACACCTTC.

The chain has TRBV7-2 and TRBJ1-1; 9 bases line up with TRBD1. The germline V gene has CDR1 SGHTA and CDR2 FQGNSA. This CDR3 region has 16 residues. The ends lost 5 bases at V and 2 bases at J; junction bases unmatched: 9. CDR3 nucleotides: TGTGCCAGCAGCCCCTTCGACAGGGGGAAAAACACTGAAGCTTTCTTT. Its protein is CASSPFDRGKNTEAFF.

This clonotype was recorded many times. The chain couples TRBV7-2 to TRBJ2-1; 7 positions match TRBD2. With 5 bases clipped from V and 0 bases from J, the junction kept 7 bases outside the gene matches. The CDR3 is 16 amino acids. Germline V gives CDR1 SGHTA, CDR2 FQGNSA. CDR3 residues: CASSRSGMSSYNEQFF. In DNA, the CDR3 is TGTGCCAGCAGCCGAAGCGGGATGAGCTCCTACAATGAGCAGTTCTTC.

This clonotype came up a few times. The gene calls are TRBV18 and TRBJ2-7; D possibly corresponds to TRBD1 (7 bases). CDR1 and CDR2 (germline): KGHSH, LQKENI. V was pared by 5 bases and J by 0 bases, with 11 bases between. The CDR3 loop spans 14 amino acids. DNA for the CDR3: TGTGCCAGCTCAGCGGGACAGAGCTCCTACGAGCAGTACTTC. This encodes CASSAGQSSYEQYF.

The sample holds many counts of this clonotype. The chain combines TRBV4-2 with TRBJ2-2, with 8 positions matching TRBD2. Germline CDR1 is LGHNA and CDR2 is YNFKEQ. This CDR3 region has 17 residues. J was trimmed by 0 bases and V by 4 bases; bases with no gene match: 7. The chain's CDR3 is CASSPSTSGTNTGELFF. The CDR3 DNA is TGTGCCAGCAGCCCCTCTACTAGCGGCACGAACACCGGGGAGCTGTTTTTT.

This rearrangement joins TRBV11-2 to TRBJ2-1; 9 positions agree with TRBD1. V trimming: 1 base; J trimming: 3 bases; junction bases outside the gene matches: 1. The germline V gene encodes CDR1 SGHAT and CDR2 FQNNGV. The CDR3 totals 15 residues. The CDR3 DNA follows: TGTGCCAGCAGCTTAGTGGGACAGGGCTACAATGAGCAGTTCTTC. Translating it yields CASSLVGQGYNEQFF.

V is TRBV19 and J is TRBJ2-5, with a possible D match to TRBD2 (6 bases). Looked up from germline, CDR1 is LNHDA and CDR2 is SQIVND (reference sequence). Trimming took off 6 bases at V and 0 bases at J, with 11 bases between the two ends. This CDR3 has 14 residues. This CDR3 reads CASSLWRDQETQYF. Here the CDR3 DNA reads TGTGCCAGTAGCCTTTGGAGGGACCAAGAGACCCAGTACTTC.

This clonotype was recorded at least ten times. The chain recombines TRBV6-1 with TRBJ2-5, with D perhaps being TRBD1 or TRBD2 (7 bases each). The ends were cut back, 5 bases at V and 2 bases at J, with 9 bases in the middle. Germline V lookup: CDR1 MNHNS, CDR2 SASEGT. CDR3 length: 13 residues. Here the CDR3 reads CASSQGGQETQYF. Written as DNA, the CDR3 is TGTGCCAGCAGTCAGGGGGGGCAAGAGACCCAGTACTTC.

This chain uses TRBV5-5 with TRBJ2-3; TRBD2 might be the D (6 bases). The CDR3 spans 15 residues. Per germline, CDR1 SGHKS and CDR2 YYEKEE (reference sequence). Deletions cut 1 base from V and 3 bases from J, with 12 bases between. The CDR3 DNA reads TGTGCCAGCAGCTTGCGGCGGGGCGAGACAGATACGCAGTATTTT. Amino acids: CASSLRRGETDTQYF.

This clonotype was seen more than once but under ten times. The CDR3 is CASSSPPGHHISYGYTF. The CDR3 region has the DNA TGTGCCAGCAGTTCCCCCCCGGGACACCACATTAGCTATGGCTACACCTTC. The V and J genes are TRBV12-3 or TRBV12-4 and TRBJ1-2, with D perhaps matching TRBD1 (6 bases). The CDR3 covers 17 residues. V shed 4 bases and J shed 4 bases, with 22 bases lying between them.

In its sample, this clonotype was seen a few times. This CDR3 is CASTEGGTQYF. CDR3 coding DNA: TGTGCCAGCACCGAGGGGGGTACGCAGTATTTT. The chain joins TRBV27 to TRBJ2-3, with D possibly called TRBD1 or TRBD2 (6 bases each). CDR3 length: 11 amino acids. Germline V lookup: CDR1 MNHEY, CDR2 SMNVEV (reference sequence). The V gene lost 7 bases and the J gene lost 8 bases, with 10 bases spanning the gap.

The chain has TRBV24-1 and TRBJ2-1, with unresolved D. Germline V gives CDR1 KGHDR, CDR2 SFDVKD. Trimming stripped 7 bases from V and 9 bases from J, with 9 bases between. This CDR3 is 11 amino acids long. In nucleotides, the CDR3 is TGTGCCACCAGCTACCTAGGTGAGCAGTTCTTC. As protein: CATSYLGEQFF.

There are a few counts of this clonotype. The chain couples TRBV12-3 or TRBV12-4 to TRBJ2-3; TRBD2 matches at 11 bases. Trimming took 8 bases from V and 5 from J; bases not matched to a gene: 12. This CDR3 has 16 amino acids. The CDR3 nucleotides read TGTGCCAGCGCCTCTAGCGGGAGGACCTTGGGAGATACGCAGTATTTT. Its protein is CASASSGRTLGDTQYF.

The J gene is TRBJ2-5, the V gene TRBV9, with 7 bases aligning to TRBD1. Germline trimming cut 3 bases from V and 2 bases from J; bases unmatched to any gene: 7. CDR3 length: 15 amino acids. The germline CDR1 and CDR2 sequences are SGDLS and YYNGEE. Written as DNA, the CDR3 is TGTGCCAGCAGCGGCAAGGGGGCAGGACAAGAGACCCAGTACTTC. It specifies CASSGKGAGQETQYF.

This clonotype showed up many times. The chain has TRBV2 and TRBJ1-5, with D possibly TRBD1 on 6 matching bases. CDR3 length: 13 residues. The V and J ends lost 7 bases and 7 bases respectively, with 14 bases between them. Germline CDR1 and CDR2: SNHLY and FYNNEI. CDR3 sequence (DNA): TGTGCCAGCATGTGGGGGGCGTCCCAGCCCCAGCATTTT. It encodes CASMWGASQPQHF.

This chain connects TRBV27 to TRBJ1-1, with a tentative D call TRBD1 (6 bases). Trimming stripped 8 bases from V and 11 bases from J, with 18 bases between. CDR3 size: 12 residues. Germline values: CDR1 MNHEY, CDR2 SMNVEV (reference sequence). CDR3 sequence: CASGSRGGDAFF. The CDR3 coding sequence is TGTGCCAGCGGATCGAGGGGGGGGGATGCTTTCTTT.